This T cell receptor (beta chain) derives from a study of cytomegalovirus exposure and HLA in healthy donors. The PCR was carried out with 60 Vbeta primers and 13 Jbeta primers. The assay was immunoSEQ multiplex PCR, and TCRdb's table has in-frame clones only and misses some. This table holds fewer than 200,000 clones, roughly 87% found once. Trimming took 4 bases from V and 10 from J; bases not matched to a gene: 10. CDR3 length: 15 amino acids. Germline CDR1 is SGHNT and CDR2 is YENEEA. Sequenced: PBMCs. The receptor comes from a woman under 40 in good health and CMV-seronegative. V usage is TRBV11-3 and J usage is TRBJ2-1; 10 positions agree with TRBD2. CDR3 amino acids: CASSSSSGRAGEQFF. The CDR3 DNA reads as TGTGCCAGCAGCTCCTCAAGCGGGAGGGCCGGCGAGCAGTTCTTC.